The T cell receptor (beta chain) under discussion was sequenced for a study of cytomegalovirus exposure and HLA in healthy donors (dated by TCRdb to the late 2010s). For the study in its entirety: According to an earlier analysis of a few hundred of the donors, some 180 million T cells yielded over 90 million unique TCR beta sequences and 276 Gb of sequence data. A later analysis re-analyzed previously published TCR beta repertoires from 500 to 700 donors and added high-resolution HLA genotyping to study TCR occurrence patterns. An early release that covered fewer than 750 HLA-typed donors contained approximately 300 gigabases of sequencing data and 75 million to 100 million unique TCR sequences. To decide whether each TCR beta V gene segment behaved as functional or pseudogenic, an earlier analysis of some 580 of the donors relied on high-throughput TCR beta sequencing. The study aimed to test whether cataloging public T cell receptors could reveal signatures of past pathogen exposure. The later analysis used no new phenotypic data to find candidate immune exposures, relying instead on TCR beta sequences and their occurrence across donors. The study used immunosequencing to profile the T cell repertoires of 600 to 850 subjects and linked those repertoires to cytomegalovirus serostatus. Among the roughly 430 genotyped donors, approximately 77% belonged to the genetic ancestry cluster associated with self-reported Caucasian donors. In a later genetic analysis, genome-wide SNP genotypes for about 65% of the roughly 700 donors were used, and that subset was treated as a discovery cohort. Every repertoire in the discovery cohort had been generated on one and the same sequencing platform. Among roughly 400 genotyped donors of the cohort, an average of around 240,000 unique TCR beta nucleotide sequences were sequenced per donor, roughly 20% of them non-productive. Besides the first cohort of some 670 subjects, a separate validation cohort made up of 120 or so different subjects was used. To predict cytomegalovirus infection status, the study combined high-throughput TCR immunosequencing, statistical association of individual TCRs with disease status, and machine learning. Roughly 5 DR-DQ haplotypes were handled as single units for association and clustering, since linkage in the cohort was strong. The number of typed donors differed by locus: about 620-640 for A, B, C, DRB1 and DQB1; 500 to 550 for DQA1; around 610 for DPA1; and some 430 for DPB1. Class I and class II HLA loci were covered by the typing at four-digit resolution. Alongside the repertoire data, information on donor age, sex, ethnicity and CMV serostatus was compiled.

Receptors were amplified or captured by the immunoSEQ multiplex PCR assay. The multiplex PCR relied on a mix of 60 forward primers for TCR Vbeta segments and 13 reverse primers for TCR Jbeta segments. The CDR3 region of rearranged TCR beta genes was amplified from genomic DNA by a multiplex PCR assay. The Illumina HiSeq System was used to sequence the amplified TCR beta libraries as 87-base-pair reads. In the source study's methods: In a later analysis, tens of millions of unique TCR beta chains were counted across the 690 or so repertoires, and roughly 9.9 million of these chains were shared by at least two donors. A nearest-neighbor algorithm error-corrected the raw reads and collapsed the reads into unique sequences, merging closely related sequences to remove PCR and sequencing errors. CDR3 sequences were aligned to IMGT reference sequences to assign V, D and J gene segments. For a sequence to be retained, a match of at least six nucleotides was required to both a V gene segment and a J gene segment. Rearrangements were classified as productive when the CDR3 lacked stop codons and remained in frame with V and J, and all other rearrangements were classified as non-productive. Following IMGT convention, CDR3 was defined as the stretch from the second conserved V-encoded cysteine up to the conserved J-encoded phenylalanine. In an earlier analysis of approximately 590 of the donors, sequences lacking an unambiguous match to a single V gene segment were excluded. In an earlier analysis of 587 of the donors, V segments were called functional above 56.7% productive rearrangements and were called segregating when the between-donor standard deviation exceeded 5%. To diagnose cytomegalovirus status from the catalog of TCR beta chain sequences, a statistical classification framework was built. V and J gene assignment, in a later analysis, came from comparing TCR nucleotide sequences with IMGT/GENE-DB human TR gene sequences. In a later analysis, CDR3 sequences and most-parsimonious VDJ recombination scenarios were assigned using the TCRdist pipeline. In a later analysis, each TCR beta chain was defined by its CDR3 amino acid sequence together with its V-gene family, and reads lacking a unique V-gene family were excluded. As a way to deal with suspected cross-contamination and a sequencing artifact, a later analysis dropped nearly 600 nucleotide sequences that were highly shared and had low generation probability. For each public chain, a later analysis derived a clonal expansion index from normalized ranks of inferred template counts within each repertoire. In a later analysis, generation probabilities were computed using a VDJ recombination model fitted to out-of-frame rearrangements, and the results were checked against IGoR. In a later analysis, hypergeometric tests were used to score TCR-TCR, TCR-HLA and TCR-CMV co-occurrence, with a repertoire-size bias correction applied to TCR pairs. To estimate false discovery rates, a later analysis permuted the HLA or CMV assignments 20 times. A later analysis grouped co-occurring TCRs with DBSCAN, adding TCRdist sequence similarity when clustering within HLA-allele-positive subsets. Co-occurrence clustering excluded repertoires with fewer than 30,000 or more than 120,000 public chains, plus five with anomalous nucleotide sharing. TCRdb obtained this table from immuneACCESS and retained in-frame rearrangements with V and J assigned. These tables miss some clones; where compared with another copy, unresolved V genes account for less than half of the shortfall, and the remainder is unexplained. From that table come the V and J calls and clone size; the DNA was used to work out D and trimming. Within this sample are about 190,000 clones, with around three quarters of them counted one time only. The leading ten clones occupy over 1.5% of the sample.

As to this clone: It lacks a known antigen. There are no base qualities to consult, and no much larger clone falls within one base.

The cohort was made up of approximately 670 healthy bone marrow donors. All cohort members were sampled while nominally healthy, although unrecorded immune exposures were likely present. The donor tested CMV seronegative and was one of the 352 seronegative cohort members. A peripheral blood sample was collected from each donor, and TCR beta sequencing was performed on peripheral blood mononuclear cells. The Qiagen DNeasy Blood Extraction Kit was used to extract genomic DNA from the blood cell samples. The paper's findings and limits, for the study overall: A later analysis associated about 16,000 TCR beta sequences with specific HLA alleles at a false discovery rate of 0.05. Presence/absence analyses assumed roughly uniform sequencing depth across donors, an assumption that may not hold. In this cohort, only TCR beta chains were sequenced, and detectable features were limited by the absence of alpha or paired-chain data. The authors suggested that the approach could potentially be extended to other disease states and immunological phenotypes. Linkage disequilibrium might explain the correlated functional status among segregating V segments, but an unknown experimental factor could not be ruled out. The classifier was reported to diagnose cytomegalovirus status with high specificity and sensitivity in both the original and validation cohorts. Immune exposure information for the cohort was limited to CMV serostatus. A later analysis found that HLA-associated TCR beta chains were more clonally expanded and had lower generation probabilities than equally common non-associated chains. A further reported finding was that TCR beta sequences accurately predicted the HLA-A and HLA-B alleles for most subjects in the first cohort. Compared with the roughly 710-donor mean, donors in an Asian-associated ancestry cluster had fewer N-insertions in productive TCRs, according to a later genetic analysis. The sequencing pipeline was judged likely to have produced a cluster of highly shared sequence variants as a technical artifact. Assigning TCR associations to individual alleles was difficult when HLA alleles, especially DR and DQ, strongly co-occurred. A few of the identified cytomegalovirus-associated TCR beta chains were confirmed in vitro to be specific for cytomegalovirus antigens. A later analysis reported that several top co-occurrence clusters appeared linked to parvovirus B19, influenza, CMV and Epstein-Barr virus. The 87-base-pair reads could not distinguish some IMGT-functional V segments, including TRBV6-2 and TRBV6-3, so those segments were excluded. Because counts were too low, about 15 rarely observed V segments, including chromosome 9 orphons, were left out of the earlier analysis of 587 of the donors. In the study, 150 to 200 TCR beta chains were listed as associated with cytomegalovirus. Because some donors lacked HLA typing at each locus, the association tests relied only on the typed subset. A later analysis found that TCR association rates varied across HLA loci, with DRB1 alleles showing the most associated TCRs and HLA-C alleles the fewest. Most TCR sequences were observed very rarely across donors, whereas some public TCRs were present in many individuals. Broadly in line with IMGT annotations, most TCR beta V segments showed up in productive rearrangements about 87% or about 30% of the time in an earlier analysis of several hundred of the donors. V-gene and J-gene trimming of TCR beta chains was associated with a missense DCLRE1C variant in a later genetic analysis, and the association was replicated in an independent cohort. According to a later analysis, most CMV-associated TCR beta chains appeared to be HLA-restricted, and the HLA associations seemed to be driven largely by CMV exposure.

Based on the germline V gene (reference sequence), the CDR1 and CDR2 sequences are LNHDA and SQIVND. Reading from cysteine to phenylalanine, the CDR3 counts 16 amino acids. Only the CDR3 DNA is retained, 48 bases long and in frame from the first base. The junction carries 16 bases between V and J, which are trimmed by 2 bases and 5 bases respectively. The TCR originated in a young woman in good health and CMV-seronegative. Sequenced: PBMCs. Recombination linked TRBV19 to TRBJ2-1, with a tentative D gene TRBD2 over 5 matching bases. For the CDR3, the sequence is CASSISGRSLHNEQFF. The bases are TGTGCCAGTAGTATAAGCGGACGGAGTTTGCACAATGAGCAGTTCTTC.